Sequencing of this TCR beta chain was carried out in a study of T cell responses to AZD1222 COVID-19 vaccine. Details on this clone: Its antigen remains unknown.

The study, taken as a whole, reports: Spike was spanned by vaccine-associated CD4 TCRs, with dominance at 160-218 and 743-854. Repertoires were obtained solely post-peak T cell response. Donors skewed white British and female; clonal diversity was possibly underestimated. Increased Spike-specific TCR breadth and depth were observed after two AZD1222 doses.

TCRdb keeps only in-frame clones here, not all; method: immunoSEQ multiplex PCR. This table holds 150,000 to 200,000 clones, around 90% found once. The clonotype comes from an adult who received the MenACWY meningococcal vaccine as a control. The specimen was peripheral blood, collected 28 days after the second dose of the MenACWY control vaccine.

CDR3 region: CASSLGQGANQPQHF. The CDR3 region has the DNA TGTGCCAGCAGTCTCGGACAGGGGGCGAATCAGCCCCAGCATTTT. V and J are TRBV6-5 and TRBJ1-5; 11 bases line up with TRBD1. This CDR3 spans 15 amino acids. Trimming took 5 bases from V and 4 from J; bases not matched to a gene: 4. The germline V gene has CDR1 MNHEY and CDR2 SVGAGI.